The T cell receptor beta chain described here comes from a study of cytomegalovirus exposure and HLA in healthy donors (dated by TCRdb to about 2017). For the study in its entirety: According to an earlier analysis of 450 to 650 of the donors, 200 million or so T cells yielded 117 million unique TCR beta sequences and about 300 Gb of sequence data. The study combined high-throughput TCR immunosequencing, statistical association of individual TCRs with disease status, and machine learning to predict cytomegalovirus infection status. An early release covering 550 to 700 HLA-typed donors comprised 250 to 350 gigabases of sequencing data and roughly 85 million unique TCR sequences. Every discovery cohort repertoire had been produced on one sequencing platform. Genome-wide SNP genotypes for about 60% of the roughly 670 donors were used in a later genetic analysis, which treated that subset as a discovery cohort. The study aimed to test whether signatures of past pathogen exposure could be identified by cataloging public T cell receptors. HLA typing covered class I and class II loci at four-digit resolution. The study profiled the T cell repertoires of hundreds of subjects by immunosequencing and related them to cytomegalovirus serostatus. Because of strong linkage in the cohort, 4 to 6 DR-DQ haplotypes were treated as single units for association and clustering. Of the roughly 390 genotyped donors, around 81% fell in the genetic ancestry cluster associated with self-reported Caucasian donors. The number of donors typed differed by locus, with roughly 629-640 for A, B, C, DRB1 and DQB1, around 560 for DQA1, over 600 for DPA1, and under 490 for DPB1. Alongside the repertoire data, information on donor age, sex, ethnicity and CMV serostatus was compiled. Among a few hundred genotyped donors of the cohort, an average of 235,054 unique TCR beta nucleotide sequences were sequenced per donor, roughly 18% of them non-productive. In a later analysis, previously published TCR beta repertoires from 550 to 750 donors were re-analyzed and high-resolution HLA genotyping was added so that TCR occurrence patterns could be studied. The later analysis used no new phenotypic data to find candidate immune exposures, relying instead on TCR beta sequences and their occurrence across donors. In addition to the first cohort of about 650 subjects, a separate validation cohort of 120 different subjects was used. To decide whether each TCR beta V gene segment behaved as functional or pseudogenic, an earlier analysis of some 600 of the donors relied on high-throughput TCR beta sequencing. Summary of the overall study and its limitations: Presence/absence analyses assumed roughly uniform sequencing depth across donors, an assumption that may not hold. CMV serostatus was the only immune exposure information available for the cohort. Several of the top co-occurrence clusters appeared to be linked to parvovirus B19, influenza, CMV and Epstein-Barr virus, according to a later analysis. According to a later genetic analysis, donors in an Asian-associated ancestry cluster had fewer N-insertions in productive TCRs than the approximately 670-donor mean. Linkage disequilibrium might explain the correlated functional status among segregating V segments, but an unknown experimental factor could not be ruled out. Strong co-occurrence of HLA alleles, especially DR and DQ, made assigning TCR associations to individual alleles difficult. Cytomegalovirus status was reported to be diagnosed by the classifier with high specificity and sensitivity in both the original and validation cohorts. In a later analysis, most CMV-associated TCR beta chains were found to appear HLA-restricted, with HLA associations seemingly driven largely by CMV exposure. According to the authors, the approach could potentially be generalized to other disease states and immunological phenotypes. A total of fewer than 200 TCR beta chains were listed by the study as associated with cytomegalovirus. A few of the identified cytomegalovirus-associated TCR beta chains were confirmed in vitro to be specific for cytomegalovirus antigens. A later analysis found that TCR association rates varied across HLA loci, with DRB1 alleles showing the most associated TCRs and HLA-C alleles the fewest. Because HLA typing was missing for some donors at each locus, association tests included only the typed subset. Some IMGT-functional V segments, including TRBV6-2 and TRBV6-3, could not be told apart with the 87-base-pair reads, so those segments were excluded. An association between a missense DCLRE1C variant and V-gene and J-gene trimming of TCR beta chains was found in a later genetic analysis and replicated in an independent cohort. A cluster of highly shared sequence variants was judged likely to be a technical artifact of the sequencing pipeline. Most TCR sequences were seen in very few donors, while some public TCRs were found in many individuals. Only TCR beta chains were sequenced in this cohort, and the absence of alpha or paired-chain data limited detectable features. In a later analysis, HLA-associated TCR beta chains showed more clonal expansion and lower generation probabilities than non-associated chains that were equally common. A further reported finding was that TCR beta sequences accurately predicted the HLA-A and HLA-B alleles for most subjects in the first cohort. An earlier analysis of around 600 of the donors showed that most TCR beta V segments appeared in productive rearrangements either about 90% or about 30% of the time, which broadly matched IMGT annotations. A later analysis associated 15,000 to 20,000 TCR beta sequences with specific HLA alleles at a false discovery rate of 0.05. Roughly 17 rarely observed V segments, including chromosome 9 orphons, were excluded from the earlier analysis of a few hundred of the donors because counts were too low.

In total, approximately 690 healthy bone marrow donors made up the cohort. All cohort members were sampled while nominally healthy, although unrecorded immune exposures were likely present. Of the approximately 620 cohort members, more than 250 had a positive CMV serostatus and 352 had a negative one, while no CMV serostatus was recorded for the donor. A peripheral blood sample was provided by each donor, and peripheral blood mononuclear cells were used for TCR beta sequencing. The Qiagen DNeasy Blood Extraction Kit was used to extract genomic DNA from the blood cell samples. Library generation was performed with the immunoSEQ multiplex PCR assay. For the multiplex PCR, a mixture combining 60 forward primers for TCR Vbeta segments and 13 reverse primers for TCR Jbeta segments was used. Amplification of the CDR3 region of rearranged TCR beta genes was performed with a multiplex PCR assay on genomic DNA. The Illumina HiSeq System was used to sequence the amplified TCR beta libraries as 87-base-pair reads. The original pipeline was this. A later analysis tallied tens of millions of unique TCR beta chains across the 700 or so repertoires, and some 12 million of those chains were shared by two or more donors. Raw reads were error-corrected and collapsed into unique sequences by a nearest-neighbor algorithm in which closely related sequences were merged to remove PCR and sequencing errors. V, D and J gene segments were assigned by aligning CDR3 sequences to IMGT reference sequences. Each retained sequence needed at least a six-nucleotide match to both a V gene segment and a J gene segment. A rearrangement was called productive if the CDR3 had no stop codons and remained in frame with V and J, and every other rearrangement was called non-productive. Following IMGT convention, CDR3 was defined as the stretch from the second conserved V-encoded cysteine up to the conserved J-encoded phenylalanine. The earlier analysis of roughly 590 of the donors excluded any sequence lacking an unambiguous match to a single V gene segment. In an earlier analysis of 587 of the donors, V segments were called functional above 56.7% productive rearrangements and were called segregating when the between-donor standard deviation exceeded 5%. A statistical classification framework was built for diagnosing cytomegalovirus status from the catalog of TCR beta chain sequences. In a later analysis, TCR nucleotide sequences were compared against IMGT/GENE-DB human TR gene sequences so that V and J genes could be assigned. The TCRdist pipeline was used in a later analysis to assign CDR3 sequences and most-parsimonious VDJ recombination scenarios. A later analysis defined each TCR beta chain by its CDR3 amino acid sequence plus V-gene family, and excluded reads lacking a unique V-gene family. As a way to deal with suspected cross-contamination and a sequencing artifact, a later analysis dropped nearly 600 nucleotide sequences that were highly shared and had low generation probability. A later analysis calculated a clonal expansion index for each public chain from normalized within-repertoire ranks of inferred template counts. Generation probabilities in a later analysis came from a VDJ recombination model fitted to out-of-frame rearrangements, and those results were checked against IGoR. A later analysis scored TCR-TCR, TCR-HLA and TCR-CMV co-occurrence with hypergeometric tests, applying a repertoire-size bias correction to TCR pairs. A later analysis estimated false discovery rates by permuting HLA or CMV assignments 20 times. In a later analysis, co-occurring TCRs were grouped using DBSCAN, and TCRdist sequence similarity was added for clustering within HLA-allele-positive subsets. Repertoires with fewer than 30,000 or more than 120,000 public chains, plus five repertoires with anomalous nucleotide sharing, were excluded from co-occurrence clustering. Here the immuneACCESS table is served through TCRdb, limited to in-frame sequences with V and J called. Missing clones are a known gap in these copies; in checked studies unresolved V genes cover under half, and the rest lacks a known reason. V and J calls plus clone size are reproduced from that table; the DNA served to infer D and trimming. For this sample there are approximately 150,000 clones; under 80% appear just once. 2% to 3% of the sample rests with the top ten.

From the cysteine through the phenylalanine, the CDR3 covers 13 amino acids. Of the read, only the CDR3 DNA is kept; its 39 bases are in frame from base 1. Clipping removes 6 bases from V and 5 bases from J, with 4 as the unmatched junction base count. Per the germline V gene, SGHTA is the CDR1 and FQGNSA is the CDR2. Comment on this clone: Its antigen is still unknown. The input lacks base qualities; no much larger clone sits a single base away.

The clonotype originates from a human donor in good health. The sequenced material came from PBMCs. The chain was built from TRBV7-2 and TRBJ1-5; 7 central bases correspond to TRBD1. The sequenced DNA is TGTGCCAGCAGGTCCAGGGGGGATCAGCCCCAGCATTTT. It specifies CASRSRGDQPQHF.